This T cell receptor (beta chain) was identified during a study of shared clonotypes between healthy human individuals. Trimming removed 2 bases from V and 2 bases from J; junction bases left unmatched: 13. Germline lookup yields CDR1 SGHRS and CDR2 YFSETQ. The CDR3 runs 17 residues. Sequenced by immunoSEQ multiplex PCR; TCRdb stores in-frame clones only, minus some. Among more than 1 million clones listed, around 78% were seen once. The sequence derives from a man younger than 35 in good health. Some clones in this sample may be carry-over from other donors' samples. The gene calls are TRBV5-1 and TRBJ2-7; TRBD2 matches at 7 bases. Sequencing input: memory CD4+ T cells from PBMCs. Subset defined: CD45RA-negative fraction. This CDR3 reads CASSFAPPWGGTYEQYF. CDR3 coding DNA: TGCGCCAGCAGCTTCGCCCCCCCCTGGGGGGGAACCTACGAGCAGTACTTC.